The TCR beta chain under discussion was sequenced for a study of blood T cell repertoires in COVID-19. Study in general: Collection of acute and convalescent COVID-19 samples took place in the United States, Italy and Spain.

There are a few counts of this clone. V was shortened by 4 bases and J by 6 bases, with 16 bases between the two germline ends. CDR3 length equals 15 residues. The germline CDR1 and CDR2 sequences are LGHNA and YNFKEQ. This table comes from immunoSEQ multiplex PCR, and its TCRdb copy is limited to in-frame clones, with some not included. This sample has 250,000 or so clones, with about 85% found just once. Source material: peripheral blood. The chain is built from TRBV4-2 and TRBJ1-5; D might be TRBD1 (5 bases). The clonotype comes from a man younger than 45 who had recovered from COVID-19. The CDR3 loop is CASSPEAGGVQPQHF. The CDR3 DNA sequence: TGTGCCAGCAGCCCGGAGGCGGGGGGGGTTCAGCCCCAGCATTTT.